This T cell receptor (beta chain) derives from a study of blood T cells in healthy people across ages. Study-wide results and caveats: Among T cells, TCR beta diversity per million cells dropped roughly linearly as age rose.

CDR1 is LGHNA and CDR2 is YSLEER in the germline V gene. After removal of 1 base from V and 5 bases from J, the junction contained 13 bases not matched to a gene. The CDR3 extends over 17 amino acids. The sample holds many counts of this clonotype. Its antigen remains unidentified. The use of a sample-barcoded 5' primer and a J-beta primer mix characterized a second PCR of roughly 6 to 11 cycles. Carrying 12 random nucleotides, a template-switch adaptor labeled each individual cDNA molecule. TCRdb re-called the 5' RACE reads through MiXCR, storing one row per CDR3 protein. The sample holds under 1 million distinct CDR3 sequences, roughly 44% seen once. Extraction of total RNA produced a minimum of 5.5 micrograms from each sample.

The sequencing input was blood. The J gene is TRBJ2-7, the V gene TRBV4-3; 8 nucleotides match TRBD1. This TCR came from a man aged 60-69 years in good health. The CDR3 region has the DNA TGCGCCAGCAGCCAAGGGACCGGACAGGGATCTCTCAACGAGCAGTACTTC. Its translation is CASSQGTGQGSLNEQYF.